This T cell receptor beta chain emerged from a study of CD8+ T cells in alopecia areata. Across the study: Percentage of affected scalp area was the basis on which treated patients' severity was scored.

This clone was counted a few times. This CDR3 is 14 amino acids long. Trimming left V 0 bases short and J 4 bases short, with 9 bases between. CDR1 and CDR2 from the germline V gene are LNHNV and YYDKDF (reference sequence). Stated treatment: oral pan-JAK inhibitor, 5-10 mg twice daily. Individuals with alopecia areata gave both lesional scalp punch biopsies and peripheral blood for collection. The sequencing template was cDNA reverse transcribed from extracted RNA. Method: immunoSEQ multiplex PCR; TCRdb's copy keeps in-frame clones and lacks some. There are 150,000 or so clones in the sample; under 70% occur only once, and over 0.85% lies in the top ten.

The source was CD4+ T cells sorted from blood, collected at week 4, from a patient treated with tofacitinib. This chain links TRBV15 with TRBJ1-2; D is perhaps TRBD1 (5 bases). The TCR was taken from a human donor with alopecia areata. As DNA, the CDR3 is TGTGCCACCAGCAGAGATAATGGGGCCTATGGCTACACCTTC. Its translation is CATSRDNGAYGYTF.